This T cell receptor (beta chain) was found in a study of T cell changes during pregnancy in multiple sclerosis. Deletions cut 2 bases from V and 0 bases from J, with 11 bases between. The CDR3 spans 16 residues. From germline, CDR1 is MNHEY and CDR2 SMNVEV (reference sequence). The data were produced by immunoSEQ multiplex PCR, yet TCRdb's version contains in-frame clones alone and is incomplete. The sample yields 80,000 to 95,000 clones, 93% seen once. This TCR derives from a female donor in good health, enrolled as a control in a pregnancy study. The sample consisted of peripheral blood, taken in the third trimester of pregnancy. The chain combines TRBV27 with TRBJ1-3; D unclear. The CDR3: CASSLTPNYSGNTIYF. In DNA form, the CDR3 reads TGTGCCAGCAGTTTAACTCCTAACTACTCTGGAAACACCATATATTTT.